This T cell receptor beta chain was recorded in a study of blood T cell repertoires in COVID-19. Study in general: Material from acute and convalescent COVID-19 was sourced from the United States, Italy and Spain. T cells, B-cell-depleted T cells, or PBMCs provided the cDNA or gDNA that served as material.

This clone was detected only once. Followed longitudinally, the Seattle patients had been enrolled during active infection. The germline V gene encodes CDR1 SGHDT and CDR2 YYEEEE. CDR3 length equals 14 residues. The V gene lost 4 bases and the J gene lost 2 bases, with 11 bases spanning the gap. Methods used by the authors: Counts of nucleated cells, estimated from reference gene primer amplification, were obtained. Assay used: immunoSEQ multiplex PCR; TCRdb lists only in-frame clones, some missing. The V and J calls and the clone size are those of that table, but D and trimming were determined from the DNA. The data hold roughly 200,000 clones, with approximately 80% observed a single time.

The TCR was taken from a woman aged 40 to 50 with COVID-19, enrolled during active disease. Sequenced sample: peripheral blood. The V gene is TRBV5-6, the J gene TRBJ2-3; no clear D. The CDR3 DNA follows: TGTGCCAGCAGCGCACCAGTGTCCACAGATACGCAGTATTTT. It encodes CASSAPVSTDTQYF.